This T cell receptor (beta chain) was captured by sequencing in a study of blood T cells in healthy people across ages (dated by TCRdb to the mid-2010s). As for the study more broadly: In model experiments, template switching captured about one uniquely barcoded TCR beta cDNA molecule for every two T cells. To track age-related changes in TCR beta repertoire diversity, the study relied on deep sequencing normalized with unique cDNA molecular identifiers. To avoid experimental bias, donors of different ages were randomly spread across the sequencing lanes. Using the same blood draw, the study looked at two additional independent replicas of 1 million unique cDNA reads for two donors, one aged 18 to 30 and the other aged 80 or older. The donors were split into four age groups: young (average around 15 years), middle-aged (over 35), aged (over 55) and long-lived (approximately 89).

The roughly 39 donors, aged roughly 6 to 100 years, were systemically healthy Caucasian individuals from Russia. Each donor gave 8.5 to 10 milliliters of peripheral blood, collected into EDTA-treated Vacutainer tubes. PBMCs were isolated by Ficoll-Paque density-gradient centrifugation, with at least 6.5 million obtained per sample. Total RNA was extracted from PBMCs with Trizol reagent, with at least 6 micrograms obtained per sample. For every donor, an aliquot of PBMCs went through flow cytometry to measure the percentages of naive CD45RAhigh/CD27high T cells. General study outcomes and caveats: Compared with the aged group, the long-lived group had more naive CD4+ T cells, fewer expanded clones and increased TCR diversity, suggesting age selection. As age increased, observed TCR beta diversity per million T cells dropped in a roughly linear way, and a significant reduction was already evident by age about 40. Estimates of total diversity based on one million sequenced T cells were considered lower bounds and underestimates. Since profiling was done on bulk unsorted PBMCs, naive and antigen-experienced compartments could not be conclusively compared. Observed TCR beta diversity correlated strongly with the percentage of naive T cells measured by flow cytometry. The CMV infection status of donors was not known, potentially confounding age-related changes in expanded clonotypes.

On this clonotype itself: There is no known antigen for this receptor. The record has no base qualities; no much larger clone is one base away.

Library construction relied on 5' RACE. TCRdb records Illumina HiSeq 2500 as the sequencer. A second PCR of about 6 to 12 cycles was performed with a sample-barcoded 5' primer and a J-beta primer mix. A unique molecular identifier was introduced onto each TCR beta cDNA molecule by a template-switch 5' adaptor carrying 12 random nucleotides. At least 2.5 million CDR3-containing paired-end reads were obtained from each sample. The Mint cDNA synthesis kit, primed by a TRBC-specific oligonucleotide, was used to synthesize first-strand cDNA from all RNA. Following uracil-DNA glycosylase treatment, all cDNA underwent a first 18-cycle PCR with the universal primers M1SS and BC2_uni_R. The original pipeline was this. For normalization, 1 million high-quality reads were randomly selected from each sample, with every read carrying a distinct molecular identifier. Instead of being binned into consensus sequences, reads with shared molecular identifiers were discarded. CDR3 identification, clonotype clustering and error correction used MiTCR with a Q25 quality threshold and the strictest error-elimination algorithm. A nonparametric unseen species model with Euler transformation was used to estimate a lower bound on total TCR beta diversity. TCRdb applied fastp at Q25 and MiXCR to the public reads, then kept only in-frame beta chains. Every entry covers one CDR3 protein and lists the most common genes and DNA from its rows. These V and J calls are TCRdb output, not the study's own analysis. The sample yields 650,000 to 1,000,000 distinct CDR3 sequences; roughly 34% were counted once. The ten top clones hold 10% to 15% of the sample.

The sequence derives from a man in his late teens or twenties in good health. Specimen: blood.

The CDR3 reads as follows: CASSRDITDTQYF. The DNA reads as follows: TGTGCCAGCAGTCGGGACATCACAGATACGCAGTATTTT. The V and J segments used are TRBV2 and TRBJ2-3, with TRBD1 tentatively as D gene (6 bases match). As encoded in the germline V gene, CDR1 is SNHLY while CDR2 is FYNNEI. V loses 5 bases of germline sequence and J loses 2 bases, and the interval between the two ends is 8 bases. There are 13 amino acids in the CDR3, from cysteine to phenylalanine inclusive. Only the CDR3 portion is preserved as DNA: 39 bases, with reading frame beginning at the first base.